One sample yielded the 10 T cell receptor beta chains listed below, sequenced in a study of CD8+CD57+ T cells in acquired aplastic anemia. Patients who underwent sequencing had shown CD8+CD57+ cell expansion by flow cytometry. Genomic DNA served as template for TCR beta VDJ and CDR3 profiling. TCRdb re-called the reads through MiXCR, storing one row per CDR3 protein. Found here are roughly 500,000 distinct CDR3 sequences, around 33% of them singletons; the top ten hold around 0.82%. The sequenced sample was sorted CD4+, CD8+, or CD8+CD57+ T cells (not recorded which) from PBMCs. The receptors were gathered from a human donor with aplastic anemia.

With respect to this clonotype: A much larger clone is a single base away; this may be a read error. The chain carries TRBV7-8 and TRBJ2-7; the D gene could be TRBD1 or TRBD2 (5 bases each). Trimming pared 1 base from V and 2 bases from J, leaving 12 bases between. The CDR3 contains 15 residues. Germline V lookup: CDR1 SGHVS, CDR2 FQNEAQ. The CDR3, as DNA: TGTGCCAGCAGCTTAGACCAGGGAGACCCCTACGAGCAGTACTTC. Its translation: CASSLDQGDPYEQYF.

At least ten counts were recorded for this clonotype. The chain is built from TRBV19 and TRBJ1-3, with D hard to call. The germline V gene has CDR1 LNHDA and CDR2 SQIVND (reference sequence). This CDR3 has 14 residues. V shed 0 bases and J shed 0 bases, with 3 bases lying between them. This CDR3 is CASSIDNSGNTIYF. The CDR3 DNA reads as TGTGCCAGTAGTATAGACAACTCTGGAAACACCATATATTTT.

The CDR3 here is CSARTGGRAEAFF. CDR3 bases: TGCAGTGCGCGGACAGGGGGCCGCGCTGAAGCTTTCTTT. The chain uses TRBV20-1 and TRBJ1-1; 11 nucleotides line up with TRBD1. J lost 6 bases, V lost 6 bases, and 6 bases had no gene match. The germline V gene has CDR1 DFQATT and CDR2 SNEGSKA (reference sequence). This CDR3 comprises 13 residues.

This clonotype was counted between two and nine times. The chain uses TRBV10-3 and TRBJ2-2, with 7 positions matching TRBD1. Per the germline V gene, CDR1 is ENHRY and CDR2 is SYGVKD. This CDR3 region has 16 residues. The trim removed 10 bases at V and 1 base at J, leaving 12 bases unmatched. The CDR3 DNA sequence: TGTGCCAGCAGCCTGACAACAGGGGTGAACACCGGGGAGCTGTTTTTT. It specifies CASSLTTGVNTGELFF.

This clonotype was observed a few times. The V gene is TRBV7-2, the J gene TRBJ1-3; maybe TRBD1 (5 bases). The CDR3 has 15 residues. Trimming shortened V by 3 bases and J by 0 bases, and 9 bases separated the two germline ends. Germline V gene data show CDR1 as SGHTA and CDR2 as FQGNSA. The CDR3 DNA sequence: TGTGCCAGCAGCTTCACAGGCAACTCTGGAAACACCATATATTTT. Translating gives CASSFTGNSGNTIYF.

This clonotype appeared many times. The rearrangement uses TRBV19 and TRBJ2-2; possible D gene TRBD2, 6 bases. In germline, CDR1 is LNHDA, CDR2 SQIVND (reference sequence). CDR3 length: 15 residues. Deletions cut 4 bases from V and 5 bases from J, with 14 bases between. The CDR3 sequence: CASSTGGATTGELFF. CDR3 DNA: TGTGCCAGTAGTACGGGCGGGGCCACTACCGGGGAGCTGTTTTTT. Variable domain in full (rest from reference TRBV19 and TRBJ2-2): DGGITQSPKYLFRKEGQNVTLSCEQNLNHDAMYWYRQDPGQGLRLIYYSQIVNDFQKGDIAEGYSVSREKKESFPLTVTSAQKNPTAFYLCASSTGGATTGELFFGEGSRLTVL.

The sample holds many counts of this clonotype. This chain uses TRBV19 with TRBJ1-5; D call uncertain. Trimming took off 0 bases at V and 3 bases at J, with 9 bases between the two ends. This CDR3 contains 15 residues. Germline V lookup: CDR1 LNHDA, CDR2 SQIVND (reference sequence). CDR3 bases: TGTGCCAGTAGTATAGACATTCGGTTCAATCAGCCCCAGCATTTT. It yields the protein CASSIDIRFNQPQHF.

This chain uses TRBV15 with TRBJ1-2; TRBD1 is a possible D gene (5 bases). The CDR3 has 15 residues. Germline assignment: CDR1 LNHNV and CDR2 YYDKDF (reference sequence). V was cut by 1 base and J by 1 base, with 10 bases left in between. CDR3 sequence reads: CATSRGREGNYGYTF. Here the CDR3 DNA reads TGTGCCACCAGCAGAGGCAGGGAGGGTAACTATGGCTACACCTTC. The whole variable domain, remainder taken from reference TRBV15 and TRBJ1-2, is DAMVIQNPRYQVTQFGKPVTLSCSQTLNHNVMYWYQQKSSQAPKLLFHYYDKDFNNEADTPDNFQSRRPNTSFCFLDIRSPGLGDTAMYLCATSRGREGNYGYTFGSGTRLTVV.

This clonotype was picked up many times. Sequence at one end of the junction differs from germline and may be a read error. This sequence joins TRBV2 and TRBJ1-6, with a possible D match to TRBD1 (5 bases). The CDR3 loop spans 14 amino acids. Germline V gene data show CDR1 as SNHLY and CDR2 as FYNNEI. The CDR3 DNA reads TGCGCCAGCAGCCCCGACAGAGGGAATTCACCCCTCCACTTT. It specifies CASSPDRGNSPLHF.

This clonotype was picked up a small number of times. The chain combines TRBV9 with TRBJ2-3; no firm D call. The CDR3 is 14 amino acids. V gave up 1 base and J gave up 2 bases, with 8 bases separating them. Germline-derived CDR1 and CDR2 are SGDLS and YYNGEE. This CDR3 reads CASSVKRNTDTQYF. The CDR3 nucleotides read TGTGCCAGCAGCGTAAAAAGGAACACAGATACGCAGTATTTT. Variable domain in full (rest from reference TRBV9 and TRBJ2-3): DSGVTQTPKHLITATGQRVTLRCSPRSGDLSVYWYQQSLDQGLQFLIQYYNGEERAKGNILERFSAQQFPDLHSELNLSSLELGDSALYFCASSVKRNTDTQYFGPGTRLTVL.